This T cell receptor (beta chain) was found in a study of cytomegalovirus exposure and HLA in healthy donors. Study-wide background: Unique TCRs numbering about 87 million, obtained from HLA-typed donors, made up an early data release.

Looked up from germline, CDR1 is GTSNPN and CDR2 is SVGIG (reference sequence). The CDR3 is made up of 13 amino acids. V was clipped by 3 bases and J by 6 bases; unmatched bases: 4. The study, taken as a whole, reports: Cytomegalovirus association was assigned to about 150 TCR beta chains. The authors later found HLA-associated TCR beta chains more clonally expanded than equally common others.

In the PCR, 60 Vbeta and 13 Jbeta primers were used. Produced via immunoSEQ multiplex PCR; TCRdb's table is partial and in-frame only. The table records about 190,000 clones, approximately 80% of them present only once. To note about this clone: Its antigen is undetermined.

The sequence was obtained from a woman in her 50s in good health and CMV-seropositive. J is TRBJ2-2 and V is TRBV30, with TRBD1 identical over 7 bases. The sequencing input was PBMCs. CDR3 sequence reads: CAWRYQGAGELFF. DNA of the CDR3: TGTGCCTGGAGGTACCAGGGGGCCGGGGAGCTGTTTTTT.